The source of this TCR beta chain is a study of blood T cells in healthy people across ages. With 2 bases removed from V and 5 bases from J, the gap between germline ends came to 9 bases. The CDR3 runs to 13 residues. The germline CDR1 and CDR2 sequences are SGHAT and FQDESV (reference sequence). Alongside a J-beta primer mix, a sample-barcoded 5' primer served in a second PCR lasting about 6 to 11 cycles. A single record per CDR3 protein comes from TCRdb applying MiXCR to the 5' RACE reads. Here the sample spans more than 1,000,000 distinct CDR3 sequences, under 30% being singletons. These data were also filed under a second study, of T cells of mothers and their children.

This sequence joins TRBV11-1 and TRBJ2-5; no reliable D call. The source is a girl under 10 years old in good health. The source material was blood. Here the CDR3 DNA reads TGTGCCAGCAGCTTATTAGGATTGGAGACCCAGTACTTC. Protein: CASSLLGLETQYF.